This TCR beta chain was captured by sequencing in a study of CXCR3-negative and CXCR3-positive naive CD8 T cells. The CDR3 covers 16 residues. Germline lookup yields CDR1 PRHDT and CDR2 FYEKMQ (reference sequence). Details on this clonotype: Its antigen is not known.

With UMI labels, 5' RACE was used to prepare the TRB cDNA libraries. From the 5' RACE reads, TCRdb lists one entry per CDR3 protein and no DNA. The sample table includes 60,000 to 65,000 distinct CDR3 sequences. Points from the study as a whole: Higher TRB CDR3 hydrophobicity marked CXCR3-positive naive cells relative to CXCR3-negative naive cells.

The rearrangement uses TRBV13 and TRBJ2-7; TCRdb's D call of TRBD1 is untestable without DNA. This clonotype was sampled from a human donor in good health. Some clones in this sample may be carry-over from other donors' samples. The specimen sequenced was naive CXCR3+ CD8+ T cells from blood. Subset noted: CD45RO-CCR7+CD27+CD95- naive CD8+ T cells expressing CXCR3 (TNR3+). CDR3 region: CASSLKGQGGPYEQYF.